A selection of T cell receptor beta chains follows, all from one sample in a study of blood T cell repertoires in COVID-19. Profiling relied on immunoSEQ multiplex PCR, and the TCRdb table lists in-frame clones only, not all of them. Among some 160,000 clones listed, around 82% were seen once. The sample comprised peripheral blood. The receptors come from a woman aged 45-65 years with acute or convalescent COVID-19. Both conserved end residues are part of each CDR3. A D gene is named only where the DNA matches it firmly. Only some rows state a clone size, as once, few, many or a class for expanded clones.

TRBV6-1	TRBJ2-2	-	-	CASSDTGLSNTGELFF	TGTGCCAGCAGTGACACGGGACTCTCGAACACCGGGGAGCTGTTTTTT
TRBV4-1	TRBJ1-1	-	-	CASSHGGTEAFF	TGCGCCAGCAGCCACGGGGGGACTGAAGCTTTCTTT
TRBV5-1	TRBJ2-7	few	-	CASSLYSDNEQYF	TGCGCCAGCAGCTTGTACAGTGATAACGAGCAGTACTTC
TRBV6-1	TRBJ2-7	-	TRBD2	CASSERTSISYEQYF	TGTGCCAGCAGTGAGCGGACTAGCATCAGCTACGAGCAGTACTTC
TRBV6-1	TRBJ2-7	few	-	CASSEVAGQRYEQYF	TGTGCCAGCAGTGAAGTCGCTGGACAGCGCTACGAGCAGTACTTC
TRBV7-2	TRBJ1-3	few	-	CASSLQTGSGNTIYF	TGTGCCAGCAGCTTACAGACAGGCTCTGGAAACACCATATATTTT
TRBV6-4	TRBJ1-1	-	-	CASSEQGGTEAFF	TGTGCCAGCAGTGAGCAGGGAGGGACTGAAGCTTTCTTT
TRBV5-1	TRBJ2-5	-	TRBD1	CASSPGTAQETQYF	TGCGCCAGCAGCCCCGGGACAGCCCAAGAGACCCAGTACTTC
TRBV30	TRBJ2-3	-	-	CAWSVGGALADTQYF	TGTGCCTGGAGTGTTGGCGGGGCCCTTGCAGATACGCAGTATTTT
TRBV29-1	TRBJ1-2	-	-	CSVPDRPYGYTF	TGCAGCGTACCAGACAGACCCTATGGCTACACCTTC
TRBV9	TRBJ2-7	-	-	CASSPRPGAEEQYF	TGTGCCAGCAGTCCCCGACCAGGGGCGGAGGAGCAGTACTTC
TRBV5-1	TRBJ2-1	-	-	CASSFPREANEQFF	TGCGCCAGCAGCTTTCCCAGGGAGGCGAATGAGCAGTTCTTC
TRBV5-1	TRBJ1-5	once	TRBD1	CASSFLDRAFLYSNQPQHF	TGCGCCAGCAGCTTCCTAGACAGGGCTTTTCTTTATAGCAATCAGCCCCAGCATTTT
TRBV4-3	TRBJ2-7	few	-	CASSQGRGRYEQYF	TGCGCCAGCAGCCAAGGTCGGGGGAGGTACGAGCAGTACTTC
TRBV7-2	TRBJ1-1	-	-	CASSLQGSNTEAFF	TGTGCCAGCAGCTTACAGGGATCGAACACTGAAGCTTTCTTT
TRBV27	TRBJ2-3	-	TRBD2	CASRVRLASTSTDTQYF	TGTGCCAGCAGGGTCAGACTAGCGTCGACTAGCACAGATACGCAGTATTTT
TRBV24-1	TRBJ2-1	once	-	CATGLHNEQFF	TGTGCCACGGGACTTCACAATGAGCAGTTCTTC
TRBV6-5	TRBJ2-7	many	-	CASSYSEGDEQYF	TGTGCCAGCAGTTACTCGGAGGGCGACGAGCAGTACTTC
TRBV29-1	TRBJ2-5	-	TRBD2	CSVEDPSGARETQYF	TGCAGCGTTGAAGATCCTAGCGGGGCCCGAGAGACCCAGTACTTC
TRBV6-7	TRBJ1-6	-	-	CASSLFPLHF	TGTGCCAGCAGTCTTTTTCCCCTCCACTTT
TRBV2	TRBJ1-1	-	-	CASSDSGYTEAFF	TGTGCCAGCAGTGACAGCGGTTACACTGAAGCTTTCTTT
TRBV4-3	TRBJ2-4	-	TRBD1	CASSQASNRDRGVIQYF	TGCGCCAGCAGCCAAGCCTCGAACCGGGACAGGGGAGTCATTCAGTACTTC
TRBV18	TRBJ2-5	-	-	CASSPPSQETQYF	TGTGCCAGCTCACCACCTAGCCAAGAGACCCAGTACTTC
TRBV7-3	TRBJ1-1	once	-	CASSLSRGNTEAFF	TGTGCCAGCAGCTTAAGCAGGGGGAACACTGAAGCTTTCTTT
TRBV18	TRBJ1-6	-	-	CASSPPSTGRNSPLHF	TGTGCCAGCTCACCACCGAGTACAGGGCGGAATTCACCCCTCCACTTT
TRBV19	TRBJ2-3	-	TRBD2	CASSRTSGGLDTQYF	TGTGCCAGTAGTAGGACTAGCGGGGGCCTGGATACGCAGTATTTT
TRBV7-8	TRBJ1-6	-	TRBD1	CASSLGQGMFSPLHF	TGTGCCAGCAGCTTAGGACAGGGGATGTTTTCACCCCTCCACTTT
TRBV6-6	TRBJ2-7	-	TRBD1	CASRYSGTGEQYF	TGTGCCAGCAGGTATTCCGGGACAGGGGAACAGTACTTC
TRBV7-2	TRBJ1-6	-	TRBD1	CASSSRQGHSPLHF	TGTGCCAGCAGCTCTAGACAGGGGCATTCACCCCTCCACTTT
TRBV2	TRBJ1-6	few	TRBD1	CASSVSGGMGSPLHF	TGTGCCAGCAGCGTCTCAGGGGGTATGGGTTCACCCCTCCACTTT
TRBV27	TRBJ2-1	-	TRBD2	CASSPGLVHNEQFF	TGTGCCAGCAGCCCGGGACTAGTTCACAATGAGCAGTTCTTC
TRBV6-2/TRBV6-3	TRBJ2-4	-	TRBD1	CASSYRDRVSNIQYF	TGTGCCAGCAGTTACCGGGACAGGGTATCAAACATTCAGTACTTC